The TCR beta chain under discussion was sequenced for a study of Graves' ophthalmopathy and Graves' hyperthyroidism. Across the study: The study drew peripheral blood at initial diagnosis, before any treatment. General study results and limits: The authors also found most expanded thyroid clonotypes above 0.001 frequency in blood.

Ophthalmopathy-affected donors exhibited moderate-to-severe activity, CAS ≥3, NOSPECS ≥4, and duration under 3 months. Pregnancy or lactation, uncontrolled infections and other autoimmune diseases were grounds for excluding patients. Researchers took RNA transcripts and amplified TCR beta CDR3 regions from them. HTBI primers were employed in first-round RT-PCR, then a second-round multiplex PCR followed. TCRdb reprocessed the multiplex PCR reads with MiXCR, giving one entry per CDR3 protein. This table has about 700,000 distinct CDR3 sequences, 35% to 50% appearing once. The table lists this clonotype with many counts. Its antigen is undetermined. The specimen sequenced was peripheral blood. The clonotype originates from an adult man with Graves' ophthalmopathy.

The CDR3 region has the DNA TGTGCCAGCAGCGTTGACAGGCGTGACTCTGGAAACACCATATATTTT. Translated, it gives CASSVDRRDSGNTIYF. V and J are TRBV2 and TRBJ1-3, with D tentatively TRBD1 (6 bases). The germline CDR1 and CDR2 sequences are SNHLY and FYNNEI. The ends were cut back, 6 bases at V and 0 bases at J, with 15 bases in the middle. CDR3 length: 16 amino acids.